The next 4 T cell receptor beta chains were all read from a single sample in a study of breast tumors, draining lymph nodes, adjacent tissues. Breast cancer patients provided tissue from their axillary draining lymph nodes. MiXCR was run by TCRdb on the multiplex PCR reads, yielding one entry per CDR3 protein. The data hold about 180,000 distinct CDR3 sequences, with 25% to 40% observed a single time. Source material: axillary lymph node tissue. Receptor source: a female donor with breast cancer. Some clones in this sample may be carry-over from other donors' samples.

This clonotype was seen many times. The rearrangement uses TRBV6-5 and TRBJ2-2; 9 bases are shared with TRBD2. CDR3 length: 15 residues. V lost 4 bases to trimming and J lost 6 bases; unmatched junction nucleotides: 6. Germline V gene sequence: CDR1 MNHEY, CDR2 SVGAGI. The CDR3 DNA sequence: TGTGCCAGCAGTTCCTTAGCGGGAGAGGCCGGGGAGCTGTTTTTT. Translated, it gives CASSSLAGEAGELFF.

This clonotype was seen at least ten times. The rearrangement uses TRBV7-9 and TRBJ1-3, with D hard to call. Germline loops: CDR1 SEHNR, CDR2 FQNEAQ (reference sequence). Trimming left V 2 bases short and J 0 bases short, with 5 bases between. The CDR3 spans 14 residues. The CDR3 nucleotides read TGTGCCAGCAGCTTAACCCCCTCTGGAAACACCATATATTTT. It translates to CASSLTPSGNTIYF.

Turning to this clonotype: A much larger clone lies a single base off, so this may be a read error. The chain carries TRBV2 and TRBJ2-2; TRBD2 matches 8 bases. With 7 bases clipped from V and 1 base from J, the junction kept 11 bases outside the gene matches. Germline CDR1 and CDR2: SNHLY and FYNNEI. CDR3 length equals 17 residues. CDR3 in amino acids: CASKSGGEEWNTGELFF. The DNA for the CDR3 is TGTGCCAGCAAGTCGGGGGGGGAGGAATGGAACACCGGGGAGCTGTTTTTT. Drawing the rest from reference TRBV2 and TRBJ2-2, the complete variable domain is EPEVTQTPSHQVTQMGQEVILRCVPISNHLYFYWYRQILGQKVEFLVSFYNNEISEKSEIFDDQFSVERPDGSNFTLKIRSTKLEDSAMYFCASKSGGEEWNTGELFFGEGSRLTVL.

This clonotype was seen many times. The CDR3 coding sequence is TGTGCCAGCAGACAGGGGGCGAACTCTGGAAACACCATATATTTT. Protein: CASRQGANSGNTIYF. V is TRBV2 and J is TRBJ1-3; 9 bases line up with TRBD1. CDR3 length: 15 amino acids. Germline V gene lookup returns CDR1 SNHLY and CDR2 FYNNEI. V was clipped by 6 bases and J by 0 bases; unmatched bases: 3.